This TCR beta chain was documented in a study of T cells in Graves' hyperthyroidism and ophthalmopathy. About the study: At the time of initial diagnosis and before any treatment, peripheral blood was collected.

An absence of ophthalmopathy progression within 18 months meant stable Graves' hyperthyroidism. The study based diagnoses on clinical symptoms, serum thyroxine and TRAb, thyroid ultrasound and orbital computed tomography. Amplification of TCR beta CDR3 regions was performed using RNA transcripts as template. HTBI primers were employed in a first-round RT-PCR of the TCR CDR3. One entry per CDR3 protein, called by TCRdb with MiXCR from the multiplex PCR reads. Of some 510,000 distinct CDR3 sequences in the sample, around 21% were seen once. Germline V gives CDR1 SQVTM, CDR2 ANQGSEA. This CDR3 has 13 amino acids. Trimming cost V 0 bases and J 10 bases, with 15 bases left between them. On this clonotype itself: Its specificity is not known.

Study-level findings and limits: The authors' 13 V-J model separated ophthalmopathy from stable hyperthyroidism.

Sequences were obtained from blood. The V and J genes are TRBV29-1 and TRBJ1-1, with D uncertain. This clonotype was obtained from a man younger than 35 with Graves' hyperthyroidism. This CDR3 reads CSVEDSGFPGAFF. The CDR3 DNA is TGCAGCGTTGAAGATTCAGGCTTCCCTGGAGCTTTCTTT.